This TCR beta chain is drawn from a study of CD8 T cells in Susac syndrome. This CDR3 has 13 amino acids. Trimming took 5 bases from V and 5 from J; bases not matched to a gene: 5. Germline CDR1 SGHVS, CDR2 FNYEAQ. With random hexamers, 0.5 to 1 ug RNA was reverse transcribed. TCRdb re-called the immunoSEQ multiplex PCR reads through MiXCR, storing one row per CDR3 protein. The table lists 150,000 or so distinct CDR3 sequences, around 95% of them singletons. Control patients had untreated stable or active relapsing-remitting multiple sclerosis by revised McDonald criteria. Isolation of CD8+ and CD4+ T cells was performed negatively, whereas enrichment of TEMRA cells was done by FACS.

What was sequenced was CD8+ T cells from PBMCs. The V call is TRBV7-6, the J call TRBJ1-1; TRBD1 aligns across 7 bases. The clonotype comes from a human donor with multiple sclerosis. The CDR3 here is CASSRGRGTEAFF. The CDR3, as DNA: TGTGCCAGCAGCAGGGGGCGCGGGACTGAAGCTTTCTTT.